This T cell receptor beta chain is drawn from a study of PD-L1 blockade in urothelial cancer. Overall study context: Prior regimens of chemotherapy numbered 0 to 3 per patient. Blood was tested 3 weeks (second dose) and 6 weeks into treatment.

Germline values: CDR1 SGHVS, CDR2 FQNEAQ. This CDR3 region has 14 residues. Trimming cost V 1 base and J 2 bases, with 8 bases left between them. Profiling relied on immunoSEQ multiplex PCR, and the TCRdb table lists in-frame clones only, not all of them. The data contain under 70,000 clones, 75% to 85% of them singletons. The sample's time point: pretreatment peripheral blood. The V and J genes are TRBV7-8 and TRBJ1-1, with a possible D match to TRBD1 (6 bases). The sequences come from PBMCs, collected around atezolizumab (anti-PD-L1) treatment. This sequence was found in a man between 65 and 85 years old with urothelial cancer. The CDR3 loop is CASSLGTVNTEAFF. The DNA of the CDR3 is TGTGCCAGCAGCTTAGGGACAGTTAACACTGAAGCTTTCTTT.